This TCR beta chain was observed in a study of shared clonotypes between healthy human individuals (dated by TCRdb to 2018 to 2021). About the investigation overall: A few men and a couple of women, aged 18 to 49 years, made up the cohort. Libraries were prepared and TCR repertoires were sequenced by different laboratories using diverse techniques, in order to increase sequencing depth and limit assay-specific biases. Each donor's leukapheresis produced roughly between roughly 0.9 and 8.9 billion PBMCs. To estimate repertoire size and how much clonotype sharing occurs between individuals, the study deeply sequenced the blood TCR repertoires of five healthy adults. For each donor, CD4 naive and CD4 memory were each given three plates, CD8 naive was given two plates, and CD8 memory was given one plate. What the work shows at the level of the full study, not this receptor alone: Pairwise subsampling led to the expectation that sequencing depth would affect the degree of clonotype sharing among donors. About 5% of naive CD4, around 4% of naive CD8, about 2.1% of memory CD4, and less than 0.45% of memory CD8 clonotypes were shared across a few donors. The genetic and exposure-history diversity represented was limited by the small number of donors. Larger estimated clonotype richness was generally found for naive subsets than for memory subsets. Sampling was limited to blood, and TCR repertoires in tissue likely differ from TCR repertoires in blood. Compared with non-shared clonotypes, the clonotypes found in all four sorted-subset donors had higher generation probabilities. Rarefaction of sorted-subset datasets indicated incomplete sequencing despite the large sequencing depth.

This clone was seen many times. Its binding antigen is unknown. No base quality values were provided; no much bigger clone lies one nucleotide off. Using the deep immunoSEQ assay, multiplex PCR amplified TCR CDR3 regions from genomic DNA. For each cell subset, the extracted genomic DNA was distributed evenly across all wells of several immunoSEQ 96-well plates, and each plate served as one replicate. For sorted subsets, 200 to 250 ng of genomic DNA, equivalent to 30,000 or so T cell genomes, went into each replicate PCR. Purified libraries were measured with a Qubit 3.0 fluorometer, size-checked on a Bioanalyzer 2100, and measured again with the KAPA Library Quantification kit. A separate single-read 150-cycle Illumina NextSeq 550 flow cell was used to sequence each immunoSEQ 96-well plate. On the study's bioinformatics: Because only junctional sequences without quality scores were contained in the immunoSEQ output, filtering matching that applied to full-length reads could not be performed. Sequences were annotated with PyIR, a Python wrapper for IgBLAST v1.9, and V/J genes and CDR3 were assigned using IMGT germline references. Reads with weak V/J assignments (E-value above 1e-6), missing CDR3, stop codons, out-of-frame junctions, or ambiguous translated residues were removed. V3J clonotypes were defined by identical inferred V gene, J gene, and CDR3 amino acid sequence. To compute the percentage overlap between repertoires, the number of shared unique clonotypes was divided by the size of the smaller repertoire. Repertoire richness was assessed with RTK rarefaction, the Chao1 estimator, and Recon v2.1 estimates of unobserved clonotypes. Generation probabilities were computed with OLGA for all TCRbeta clonotypes obtained by the gDNA method from a handful of donors. In its TCRdb copy, this immuneACCESS table keeps in-frame sequences only and misses some clones. Where compared with another copy, unresolved V genes explain less than half of these, and the others have no known cause. That table is the source of V, J and clone size, and D and trimming were worked out from the DNA. This sample has around 100,000 clones in its table, and about 68% of those were observed once. Together, the top ten hold around 41% of the sample.

Healthy HIV-negative adults with no recently reported acute infections or vaccinations were included as donors. All donors were Caucasian adults living in Nashville, Tennessee, USA. CD8 memory samples were composed of magnetically selected CD45RO+ cells combined with CCR7-negative CD45RA+ effector memory (TemRA) cells. After blood collection by leukapheresis, PBMCs were isolated using Ficoll-Histopaque density gradient centrifugation and then cryopreserved in the vapor phase of liquid nitrogen. Analytical flow cytometry was used to check the purity and quantity of each magnetically sorted T cell population. Genomic DNA was isolated from every sorted fraction and measured by UV absorbance on a Nanodrop 2000c. Spanning cysteine to phenylalanine, the CDR3 consists of 17 amino acids. The CDR3 DNA has 51 bases and is translated from base 1. V is reduced by 1 base and J by 6 bases, leaving a spacing of 22 bases between them. Via the germline V gene, CDR1 is SGHTA and CDR2 FQGNSA.

The clonotype comes from a young man in good health. The chain was built from TRBV7-2 and TRBJ2-7; possibly the D gene is TRBD1, per 6 matching bases. Sequencing was done on a sample of memory CD8+ T cells sorted from blood. The intended sense of this specimen's cell subset or site label: CD45RO+ cells pooled with CCR7-negative TemRA cells. The nucleotides are TGTGCCAGCAGCTTAGGCACTCCAACAGGGTACGGAAGCGAGCAGTACTTC. Its protein product is CASSLGTPTGYGSEQYF.